This T cell receptor beta chain was retrieved from a study of shared clonotypes between healthy human individuals. General observations from the study: It was expected that sequencing depth would affect clonotype sharing among donors. Relative to memory subsets, naive subsets generally showed larger estimated richness.

Profiled with immunoSEQ multiplex PCR; TCRdb holds only in-frame clones, not every one. The data show over a million clones, under 99% seen once. As regards this clone: What it binds is not known.

V was cut by 6 bases and J by 3 bases, with 12 bases left in between. Germline values: CDR1 ENHRY, CDR2 SYGVKD. This CDR3 region has 14 residues. The gene calls are TRBV10-3 and TRBJ1-5, with D perhaps matching TRBD1 (6 bases). The TCR originated in a man in his thirties or forties in good health. Sequenced sample: naive CD4+ T cells sorted from blood. Stated subset: CD45RA+ positively selected. The CDR3 spells CAIRQTGVNQPQHF. CDR3 sequence (DNA): TGTGCCATCAGACAGACAGGAGTCAATCAGCCCCAGCATTTT.